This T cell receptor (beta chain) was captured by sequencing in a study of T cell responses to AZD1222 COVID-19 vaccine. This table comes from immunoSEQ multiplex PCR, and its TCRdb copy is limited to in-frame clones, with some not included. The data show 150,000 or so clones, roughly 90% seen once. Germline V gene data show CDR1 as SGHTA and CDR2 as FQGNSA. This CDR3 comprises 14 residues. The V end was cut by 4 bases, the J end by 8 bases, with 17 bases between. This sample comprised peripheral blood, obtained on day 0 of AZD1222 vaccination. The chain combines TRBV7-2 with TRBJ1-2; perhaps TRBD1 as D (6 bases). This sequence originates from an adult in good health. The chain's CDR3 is CASSYQTGPLGYTF. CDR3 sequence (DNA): TGTGCCAGCAGCTACCAGACAGGACCCCTAGGCTACACCTTC.